This T cell receptor beta chain was captured by sequencing in a study of T cells after yellow fever vaccination (dated by TCRdb to 2018 to 2020). In terms of the full investigation: The SMART-Seq v4 Ultra Low Input RNA kit was used to prepare libraries from fractions with low cell numbers. To track T-cell clones before and after primary and booster YFV17D yellow fever vaccination, bulk TCR alpha and beta repertoires were sequenced longitudinally. Two healthy male donors made up the cohort, one aged 18 to 29 years and the other aged 30 to 40 years. Bulk PBMC replicates and cell subsets were isolated from blood drawn at multiple timepoints before and after both primary and secondary immunization.

Synthesis of TCR cDNA relied on 5'RACE template switching, a step that introduced a universal primer site along with unique molecular identifiers. Priming for cDNA synthesis came from both the TCR alpha and TCR beta constant segments. Library amplification used two PCR steps, and the second PCR step added sample barcodes and sequencing adapters. Sequencing of libraries was performed on Illumina HiSeq 2500 (2x100 bp) or NovaSeq (2x150 bp). In the original analysis: Reads were demultiplexed and collapsed into UMI consensus sequences with MIGEC, and V(D)J alignment was performed with MiXCR. Vaccine-responding clonotypes were identified with edgeR using replicate PBMC samples, with FDR below 0.01 and a log2 fold change above 5 up to day 15 being required. Each bulk clonotype received a CD4 or CD8 identity based on whether the sequenced CD4 or CD8 repertoire contained that clonotype at higher abundance. TCRdb trimmed the raw reads at Q25, called clones with MiXCR and kept productive beta chains. Entries that share a CDR3 protein sequence are merged under the most common genes and DNA. The V and J calls were determined by TCRdb, not by the authors. The sample includes approximately 550,000 distinct CDR3 sequences, with roughly 19% observed a single time. The ten largest clones add up to over 11% of the sample.

Interpreted using the paper, the treatment or condition label stands for: live attenuated yellow fever vaccine strain. At each blood-draw timepoint, two biological replicates of bulk PBMCs were obtained. A standard Ficoll-Paque protocol was used to isolate PBMCs from peripheral blood. RNA was extracted with TriZol from bulk PBMCs, CD4 and CD8 fractions, and dextramer-positive and dextramer-negative fractions. Its CDR3 holds 15 amino acids, cysteine through phenylalanine. The retained sequence is limited to the CDR3, 45 bases, with the frame set at the first base. The junction shows trimming of 7 bases on V and 5 bases on J, and the gene matches do not reach 10 bases of it. The germline V gene (reference sequence) provides CDR1 SEHNR and CDR2 FQNEAQ. Points the paper makes about the study in general: After the booster, most of the clones that had expanded following primary vaccination were detected again (96% of CD4 and 88% of CD8), which suggests that memory was broadly maintained. The study included only a couple of donors, which limits how far the findings can be generalized. FACS-sorted repertoires could contain abundant contaminating clonotypes from the bulk population, so computational filtering was required. A small share of clonotypes occurred in both CD4 and CD8 compartments, likely arising from convergent recombination. The secondary T-cell response was found to be weaker but faster than the primary response, with a peak reached on day 5 rather than on day 15.

This clonotype occurred a few times. Its antigen has not been determined. No clone much larger than this one lies a single base away; base qualities are absent. This sample comprised PBMCs, obtained 15 days after the yellow fever booster vaccination. The rearranged segments are TRBV7-9 and TRBJ2-1; TRBD1 lines up with 8 middle nucleotides. This TCR was sampled from a man aged 30 to 39 who received the YFV17D yellow fever vaccine. The CDR3 sequence is CASTETGDRHNEQFF. The DNA sequence is given as TGTGCCAGCACCGAAACCGGGGACAGGCACAATGAGCAGTTCTTC.